This T cell receptor beta chain was recorded in a study of Ad26.COV2.S vaccination and SARS-CoV-2 variants. In the study overall: In the study, Ad26.COV2.S was injected intramuscularly once, or twice 56 days apart.

Sample treatment: roughly 20 received Ad26.COV2.S at low or high dose, single or two shots; a few received placebo; per-sample allocation not given. The study sampled participants on day 63 after the first vaccine or placebo injection. Within Boston, the person who donated was an adult of 18-55 years. The vaccine delivered Wuhan-strain SARS-CoV-2 spike through an Ad26 vector. Trimming took off 4 bases at V and 3 bases at J, with 13 bases between the two ends. The CDR3 consists of 14 residues. This table comes from immunoSEQ multiplex PCR, and its TCRdb copy is limited to in-frame clones, with some not included. The table has under 250,000 clones, around 85% seen once; the top ten hold less than 3%.

The sequence was collected from a person between 18 and 60 years old who received the Ad26.COV2.S COVID-19 vaccine or a placebo. The material was peripheral blood, obtained in a trial of Ad26.COV2.S vaccine versus placebo. V usage is TRBV23-1 and J usage is TRBJ2-7; D might be TRBD2 (5 bases). TRBV23-1 is an open reading frame, and its role is uncertain. CDR3 nucleotides: TGCGCCAGCAGTCCCCCGGTAGGAGGCTACGAGCAGTACGTC. As protein: CASSPPVGGYEQYV.